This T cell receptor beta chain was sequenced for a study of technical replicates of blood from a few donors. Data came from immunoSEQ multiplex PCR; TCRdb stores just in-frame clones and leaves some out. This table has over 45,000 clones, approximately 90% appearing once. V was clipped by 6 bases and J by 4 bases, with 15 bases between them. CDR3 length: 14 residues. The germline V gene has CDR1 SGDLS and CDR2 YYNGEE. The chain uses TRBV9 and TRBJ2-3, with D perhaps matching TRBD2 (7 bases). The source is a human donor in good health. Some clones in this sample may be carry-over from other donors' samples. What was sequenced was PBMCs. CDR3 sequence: CASNMGGLADTQYF. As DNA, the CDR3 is TGTGCCAGCAACATGGGGGGGCTGGCAGATACGCAGTATTTT.